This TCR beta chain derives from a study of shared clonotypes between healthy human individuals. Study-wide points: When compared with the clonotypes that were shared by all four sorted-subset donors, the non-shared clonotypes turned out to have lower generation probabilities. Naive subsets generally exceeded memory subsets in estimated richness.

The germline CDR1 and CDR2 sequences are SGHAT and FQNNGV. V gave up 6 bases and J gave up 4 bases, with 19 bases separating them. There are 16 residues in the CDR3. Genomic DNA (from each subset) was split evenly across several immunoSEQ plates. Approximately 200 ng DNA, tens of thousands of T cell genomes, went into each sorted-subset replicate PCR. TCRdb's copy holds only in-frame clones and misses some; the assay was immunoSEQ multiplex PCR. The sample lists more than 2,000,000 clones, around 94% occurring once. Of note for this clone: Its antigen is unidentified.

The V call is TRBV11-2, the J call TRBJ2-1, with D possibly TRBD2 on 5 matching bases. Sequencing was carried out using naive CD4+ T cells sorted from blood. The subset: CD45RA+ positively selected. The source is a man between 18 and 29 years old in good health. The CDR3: CASSPGLVGAYNEQFF. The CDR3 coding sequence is TGTGCCAGCAGTCCAGGACTGGTCGGTGCGTACAATGAGCAGTTCTTC.